The sequence of this T cell receptor (beta chain) was determined in a study of glioma-infiltrating T cells. The iRepertoire nested amplicon-rescue multiplex PCR amplified TCR alpha and beta CDR3s from RNA. Input was roughly 100-450 ng of tissue mRNA or PBMC total RNA. Via MiXCR, TCRdb re-called the multiplex PCR reads, giving one row per CDR3 protein. The repertoire holds approximately 190,000 distinct CDR3 sequences, with 32% as singletons. Germline-derived CDR1 and CDR2 are DFQATT and SNEGSKA (reference sequence). The CDR3 length is 13 residues. V lost 4 bases to trimming and J lost 0 bases, with 8 bases between them. The sample holds many counts of this clonotype.

The chain recombines TRBV20-1 with TRBJ2-3; unclear D gene. The sequencing input was glioma tissue, nonneoplastic brain tissue, or PBMCs (not recorded which). This TCR came from a human donor with low-grade glioma or glioblastoma, undergoing nonglioma brain surgery, or in good health (not recorded which). The CDR3 loop is CSAMISSTDTQYF. The CDR3 DNA reads as TGCAGTGCTATGATATCTAGCACAGATACGCAGTATTTT.